This passage covers 20 T cell receptor beta chains from one sample sequenced in a study of cytomegalovirus exposure and HLA in healthy donors (dated by TCRdb to 2016 to 2017). Receptors were amplified or captured by the immunoSEQ multiplex PCR assay. For the multiplex PCR, a mixture combining 60 forward primers for TCR Vbeta segments and 13 reverse primers for TCR Jbeta segments was used. In its TCRdb copy, this immuneACCESS table keeps in-frame sequences only and misses some clones. Where compared with another copy, unresolved V genes explain less than half of these, and the others have no known cause. The sample includes 170,000 or so clones, with less than 85% observed a single time. Together, the top ten hold 0.65% of the sample. What was sequenced was PBMCs. The receptor source for this set is a boy younger than 18 in good health and CMV-seronegative.

This clone is a singleton in its sample. The genes are TRBV15 and TRBJ1-1; 7 positions match TRBD1. Germline assignment: CDR1 LNHNV and CDR2 YYDKDF (reference sequence). The CDR3 sequence is 14 residues long. The V segment lost 0 bases and the J segment 8 bases; nucleotides outside the gene matches: 6. The CDR3 reads CATSRDLVQGEAFF. The CDR3 DNA reads TGTGCCACCAGCAGAGATCTCGTACAGGGGGAAGCTTTCTTT. Looking up the rest from reference TRBV15 and TRBJ1-1 gives the full variable domain: DAMVIQNPRYQVTQFGKPVTLSCSQTLNHNVMYWYQQKSSQAPKLLFHYYDKDFNNEADTPDNFQSRRPNTSFCFLDIRSPGLGDTAMYLCATSRDLVQGEAFFGQGTRLTVV.

The V and J genes are TRBV5-1 and TRBJ2-6; 9 nucleotides match TRBD1. J lost 4 bases, V lost 6 bases, and 2 bases had no gene match. CDR1 SGHRS and CDR2 YFSETQ come from the germline V gene. The CDR3 has 14 amino acids. CDR3 region: CASKQGAGANVLTF. In DNA, the CDR3 is TGCGCCAGCAAACAGGGGGCCGGGGCCAACGTCCTGACTTTC.

This CDR3 is CASSVRVWTEAFF. Here the CDR3 DNA reads TGTGCCAGCAGTGTCAGGGTATGGACTGAAGCTTTCTTT. The J gene is TRBJ1-1, the V gene TRBV2; tentatively, D is TRBD1 (5 bases). Germline loops: CDR1 SNHLY, CDR2 FYNNEI. Trimming left V 4 bases short and J 5 bases short, with 11 bases between. The CDR3 has 13 residues.

This rearrangement joins TRBV5-6 to TRBJ2-7; TRBD1 might be the D (6 bases). The CDR3 runs 14 residues. The germline V gene encodes CDR1 SGHDT and CDR2 YYEEEE. The V and J ends lost 4 bases and 4 bases respectively, with 15 bases between them. CDR3 sequence: CASSPTGIRYEQYF. The CDR3, as DNA: TGTGCCAGCAGCCCCACAGGGATACGGTACGAGCAGTACTTC.

The rearrangement joins TRBV25-1 to TRBJ1-1, with TRBD1 identical over 8 bases. Germline CDR1 is MGHDK and CDR2 is SYGVNS. V lost 2 bases, J lost 5 bases, and 7 bases stayed unmatched. This CDR3 spans 15 amino acids. The chain's CDR3 is CASSEDRGSRTEAFF. The CDR3 DNA reads TGTGCCAGCAGTGAAGACAGGGGATCCCGGACTGAAGCTTTCTTT.

In its sample, this clone was seen once. The genes are TRBV5-1 and TRBJ2-7; TRBD2 is a possible D gene (5 bases). CDR3 length: 15 residues. Germline V CDR1 and CDR2: SGHRS, YFSETQ. V was shortened by 1 base and J by 2 bases, with 13 bases between the two germline ends. The CDR3 DNA is TGCGCCAGCAGCTTGCCGGTCGGGGTGACCTACGAGCAGTACTTC. It specifies CASSLPVGVTYEQYF.

V usage is TRBV5-1 and J usage is TRBJ1-1, with D maybe TRBD1 (5 bases). The CDR3 is 16 residues long. Germline CDR1 and CDR2: SGHRS and YFSETQ. The ends were cut back, 0 bases at V and 0 bases at J, with 12 bases in the middle. The CDR3 region has the DNA TGCGCCAGCAGCTTGGATATGGGACTTATGAACACTGAAGCTTTCTTT. Translating it yields CASSLDMGLMNTEAFF.

This clone was observed a handful of times. The rearrangement links TRBV5-1 to TRBJ1-4; D gene ambiguous. The V end was cut by 4 bases, the J end by 6 bases, with 13 bases between. Germline CDR1 and CDR2: SGHRS and YFSETQ. The CDR3 is 14 residues long. The CDR3 DNA follows: TGCGCCAGCAGCCCTACAGTCAACGATGAAAAACTGTTTTTT. Its protein is CASSPTVNDEKLFF.

The chain combines TRBV30 with TRBJ1-6, with D unclear. This CDR3 region has 14 residues. Germline V gene sequence: CDR1 GTSNPN, CDR2 SVGIG (reference sequence). Trimming shortened V by 5 bases and J by 7 bases, and 15 bases separated the two germline ends. CDR3: CAWSGRGSNSPLHF. In DNA form, the CDR3 reads TGTGCCTGGTCCGGACGGGGATCGAATTCACCCCTCCACTTT. Combining the CDR3 with reference TRBV30 and TRBJ1-6 gives the whole variable domain SQTIHQWPATLVQPVGSPLSLECTVEGTSNPNLYWYRQAAGRGLQLLFYSVGIGQISSEVPQNLSASRPQDRQFILSSKKLLLSDSGFYLCAWSGRGSNSPLHFGNGTRLTVT.

The rearrangement links TRBV9 to TRBJ1-1; maybe TRBD1 (5 bases). The CDR3 has 14 residues. V lost 0 bases, J lost 4 bases, and 10 bases lay in between. Germline loops: CDR1 SGDLS, CDR2 YYNGEE. CDR3 sequence: CASSVDGGVTEAFF. CDR3 nucleotides: TGTGCCAGCAGCGTAGATGGAGGGGTCACTGAAGCTTTCTTT.

This rearrangement joins TRBV10-2 to TRBJ2-7; TRBD2 matches at 9 bases. The junction had 8 bases not matched to a gene; V was cut back by 4 bases and J by 4 bases. The germline V gene has CDR1 WSHSY and CDR2 SAAADI. The CDR3 loop spans 15 amino acids. The CDR3 loop reads CASSVLAGVVYEQYF. In DNA form, the CDR3 reads TGCGCCAGCAGTGTATTAGCGGGAGTGGTATACGAGCAGTACTTC.

The chain couples TRBV4-2 to TRBJ1-2, with a weak D call TRBD1 (5 bases). The CDR3 has 16 amino acids. The germline CDR1 and CDR2 sequences are LGHNA and YNFKEQ. The V end was cut by 0 bases, the J end by 3 bases, with 14 bases between. CDR3 bases: TGTGCCAGCAGCCAAGATAACAGCAAGGGGTACTATGGCTACACCTTC. Amino acid sequence: CASSQDNSKGYYGYTF.

The chain recombines TRBV30 with TRBJ2-4; D remains unclear. V was pared by 0 bases and J by 0 bases, with 12 bases between. The CDR3 has 16 residues. Germline CDR1 GTSNPN, CDR2 SVGIG (reference sequence). CDR3 protein: CAWSVKMGLAKNIQYF. The CDR3 nucleotides are TGTGCCTGGAGTGTAAAAATGGGCCTAGCCAAAAACATTCAGTACTTC. Variable domain in full (rest from reference TRBV30 and TRBJ2-4): SQTIHQWPATLVQPVGSPLSLECTVEGTSNPNLYWYRQAAGRGLQLLFYSVGIGQISSEVPQNLSASRPQDRQFILSSKKLLLSDSGFYLCAWSVKMGLAKNIQYFGAGTRLSVL.

The chain is built from TRBV6-1 and TRBJ1-3; D remains unclear. V lost 1 base and J 0 bases, leaving 7 bases between the germline ends. CDR1 is MNHNS and CDR2 is SASEGT in the germline V gene. CDR3 length equals 15 residues. The CDR3 DNA sequence: TGTGCCAGCAGTGAAGAACAGATCTCTGGAAACACCATATATTTT. It is translated as CASSEEQISGNTIYF.

The chain joins TRBV11-3 to TRBJ2-3; 10 bases match TRBD2. Germline V gives CDR1 SGHNT, CDR2 YENEEA. The junction had 7 bases not matched to a gene; V was cut back by 5 bases and J by 5 bases. The CDR3 is 15 residues long. The CDR3 protein is CASSTTSGVGDTQYF. The DNA for the CDR3 is TGTGCCAGCAGCACCACTAGCGGGGTTGGAGATACGCAGTATTTT.

The rearrangement links TRBV19 to TRBJ2-7; D uncertain. CDR3 length: 14 amino acids. The V end was cut by 4 bases, the J end by 0 bases, with 10 bases between. Germline assignment: CDR1 LNHDA and CDR2 SQIVND (reference sequence). The CDR3 region has the DNA TGTGCCAGTAGTAGTGCACTGAACTCCTACGAGCAGTACTTC. It specifies CASSSALNSYEQYF.

Only one count was recorded for this clone. The chain links TRBV7-2 to TRBJ1-5, with D tentatively TRBD1 (6 bases). The CDR3 is 18 amino acids. Germline CDR1 reads SGHTA; CDR2 reads FQGNSA. V dropped 5 bases and J dropped 0 bases, with 20 bases sitting between them. The CDR3 DNA reads as TGTGCCAGCAGCGTATCAGGACAGAGGCTATATAGCAATCAGCCCCAGCATTTT. Residues: CASSVSGQRLYSNQPQHF.

The rearrangement links TRBV5-1 to TRBJ1-4; 9 bases match TRBD1. The CDR3 contains 14 residues. After removal of 2 bases from V and 7 bases from J, the junction contained 3 bases not matched to a gene. Germline assignment: CDR1 SGHRS and CDR2 YFSETQ. CDR3: CASSFSTGGEKLFF. The CDR3 DNA reads as TGCGCCAGCAGCTTCTCGACAGGGGGTGAAAAACTGTTTTTT.

This clone was recorded a few times. The CDR3 is CASSDPGTGANSPLHF. DNA for the CDR3: TGTGCCAGCAGTGACCCCGGGACAGGCGCGAATTCACCCCTCCACTTT. The V call is TRBV2, the J call TRBJ1-6; 8 bases align to TRBD1. Trimming at V came to 3 bases and at J to 7 bases, leaving 8 bases not matched to a gene. The CDR3 has 16 amino acids. Germline V gene data show CDR1 as SNHLY and CDR2 as FYNNEI. The full variable domain, completed using reference TRBV2 and TRBJ1-6, is EPEVTQTPSHQVTQMGQEVILRCVPISNHLYFYWYRQILGQKVEFLVSFYNNEISEKSEIFDDQFSVERPDGSNFTLKIRSTKLEDSAMYFCASSDPGTGANSPLHFGNGTRLTVT.

The J gene is TRBJ1-1, the V gene TRBV6-5; tentatively, D is TRBD1 (5 bases). This CDR3 is built from 14 residues. Trimming stripped 6 bases from V and 1 base from J, with 12 bases between. CDR1 is MNHEY and CDR2 is SVGAGI in the germline V gene. Here the CDR3 reads CASRQNRWNTEAFF. In DNA, the CDR3 is TGTGCCAGCAGACAGAACAGGTGGAACACTGAAGCTTTCTTT.